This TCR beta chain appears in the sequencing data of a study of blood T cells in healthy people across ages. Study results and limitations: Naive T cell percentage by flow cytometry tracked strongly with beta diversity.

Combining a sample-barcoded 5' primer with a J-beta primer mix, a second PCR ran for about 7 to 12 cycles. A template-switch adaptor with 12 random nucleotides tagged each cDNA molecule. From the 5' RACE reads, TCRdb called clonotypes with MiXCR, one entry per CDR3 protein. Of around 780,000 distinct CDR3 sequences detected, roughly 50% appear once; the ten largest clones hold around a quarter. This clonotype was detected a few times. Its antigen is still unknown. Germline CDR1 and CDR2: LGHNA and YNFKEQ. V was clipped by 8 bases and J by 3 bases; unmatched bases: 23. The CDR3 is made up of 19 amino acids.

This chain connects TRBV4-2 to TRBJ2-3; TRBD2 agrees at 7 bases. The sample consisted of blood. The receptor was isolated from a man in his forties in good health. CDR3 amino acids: CASEPKIKERGSKTDTQYF. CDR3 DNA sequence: TGTGCCAGCGAGCCAAAGATAAAGGAACGCGGGAGTAAAACAGATACGCAGTATTTT.